One and the same sample provided the 29 T cell receptor beta chains below, sequenced in a study of T-cell memory formation after mild COVID-19. In TCRdb, the 5' RACE reads were re-called with MiXCR into one record per CDR3 protein. The data hold tens of thousands of distinct CDR3 sequences, with 10% to 15% observed a single time. Sequencing was done on a sample of PBMCs or a T cell subset sorted from them (not recorded which). These receptors were collected from a man aged 18-30 years who had mild COVID-19 (a few samples of this study predate the infection). Cell type and time point are not known.

This rearrangement joins TRBV27 to TRBJ2-7; D not certain. There are 18 residues in the CDR3. Germline assignment: CDR1 MNHEY and CDR2 SMNVEV (reference sequence). V was pared by 5 bases and J by 0 bases, with 23 bases between. This chain's CDR3 is CASSPQGRTRPGSYEQYF. Here the CDR3 DNA reads TGTGCCAGCAGTCCACAAGGACGGACCCGGCCGGGCTCCTACGAGCAGTACTTC.

The J gene is TRBJ2-7, the V gene TRBV4-1; TRBD2 matches 8 bases. The trim removed 4 bases at V and 4 bases at J, leaving 9 bases unmatched. CDR3 length equals 15 residues. The V gene's germline CDR1 is MGHRA and CDR2 YSYEKL. CDR3 in DNA: TGCGCCAGCAGCCCGCTCTCGGGGGGGAGATACGAGCAGTACTTC. As protein: CASSPLSGGRYEQYF.

The V call is TRBV14, the J call TRBJ2-3; a weak D match, TRBD2 (6 bases). V was trimmed by 0 bases and J by 0 bases, leaving 13 bases between them. Germline V gene sequence: CDR1 SGHDN, CDR2 FVKESK. This CDR3 is built from 17 residues. In nucleotides, the CDR3 is TGTGCCAGCAGCCAAGATGGGAGGACAATTAGCACAGATACGCAGTATTTT. Translating gives CASSQDGRTISTDTQYF.

The V call is TRBV4-1, the J call TRBJ1-6; D call uncertain. The CDR3 has 15 amino acids. Deletions cut 1 base from V and 10 bases from J, with 14 bases between. Looked up from germline, CDR1 is MGHRA and CDR2 is YSYEKL. Here the CDR3 reads CASSQGPEDWSPLHF. The CDR3 bases are TGCGCCAGCAGCCAAGGCCCCGAGGACTGGTCACCCCTCCACTTT.

This rearrangement joins TRBV11-2 to TRBJ2-1; D is uncertain. CDR1 SGHAT and CDR2 FQNNGV come from the germline V gene. This CDR3 contains 12 residues. Trimming took off 3 bases at V and 5 bases at J, with 5 bases between the two ends. The CDR3 region is CASSFENNEQFF. In nucleotides, the CDR3 is TGTGCCAGCAGCTTTGAGAACAATGAGCAGTTCTTC.

This chain links TRBV27 with TRBJ1-2; possibly TRBD1 for D (6 bases). Germline V lookup: CDR1 MNHEY, CDR2 SMNVEV (reference sequence). V was pared by 2 bases and J by 1 base, with 14 bases between. CDR3 size: 16 residues. The CDR3 is CASSLAGGRLNYGYTF. In DNA form, the CDR3 reads TGTGCCAGCAGTTTAGCCGGGGGCCGACTTAACTATGGCTACACCTTC.

This clonotype has only a few counts. The V and J genes are TRBV3-1 and TRBJ2-3; D is unresolved. V lost 0 bases to trimming and J lost 4 bases, with 14 bases between them. In germline, CDR1 is LGHDT, CDR2 YNNKEL (reference sequence). This CDR3 contains 16 residues. The CDR3 region is CASSQDRRGPADTQYF. DNA for the CDR3: TGTGCCAGCAGCCAAGATCGAAGAGGCCCGGCAGATACGCAGTATTTT.

This clonotype occurred a few times. The rearrangement uses TRBV7-9 and TRBJ2-4; D is undetermined. CDR3 size: 14 residues. Germline V CDR1 and CDR2: SEHNR, FQNEAQ (reference sequence). V lost 5 bases, J lost 2 bases, and 10 bases lay in between. The CDR3 region has the DNA TGTGCCAGCAGCCCGGGCCTAACCAAAAACATTCAGTACTTC. Amino acid sequence: CASSPGLTKNIQYF.

This clonotype has only a few counts. The chain combines TRBV7-8 with TRBJ1-5; possible D gene TRBD1, 5 bases. V was clipped by 5 bases and J by 4 bases, with 12 bases between them. CDR3 length: 14 residues. Germline loops: CDR1 SGHVS, CDR2 FQNEAQ. The DNA for the CDR3 is TGTGCCAGCAGCCTCGCGGACACTAATCAGCCCCAGCATTTT. Translation gives CASSLADTNQPQHF.

This clonotype turned up a few times. In nucleotides, the CDR3 is TGTGCCAGCAGCCCCAGTGGTGGACCGAACACTGAAGCTTTCTTT. Protein: CASSPSGGPNTEAFF. The rearrangement joins TRBV11-2 to TRBJ1-1; D uncertain. This CDR3 has 15 amino acids. CDR1 SGHAT and CDR2 FQNNGV come from the germline V gene. The germline V and J ends were trimmed by 5 bases and 1 base, with 14 bases remaining between them.

This clonotype appeared a few times. The rearrangement joins TRBV10-2 to TRBJ2-7; TRBD1 aligns across 9 bases. There are 16 residues in the CDR3. Germline V CDR1 and CDR2: WSHSY, SAAADI. V lost 10 bases and J lost 2; bases outside the gene matches: 15. In nucleotides, the CDR3 is TGCGCCACAGGGGGTCCTATCCGGGACAGGGCCTACGAGCAGTACTTC. It yields the protein CATGGPIRDRAYEQYF.

This clonotype showed up just a few times. The V call is TRBV7-9, the J call TRBJ2-7; 8 nucleotides match TRBD1. Germline lookup yields CDR1 SEHNR and CDR2 FQNEAQ (reference sequence). The CDR3 runs 15 residues. Unmatched junction bases numbered 5, after V lost 0 bases and J lost 4 bases. The DNA for the CDR3 is TGTGCCAGCAGCTTAGCAGAGACAGGGGAGTACGAGCAGTACTTC. Amino acids: CASSLAETGEYEQYF.

As to this clonotype: One base away lies a much larger clone, so this may be a sequencing read error. V and J are TRBV7-9 and TRBJ2-7, with D hard to call. CDR1 is SEHNR and CDR2 is FQNEAQ in the germline V gene (reference sequence). The CDR3 runs to 14 residues. Trimming took off 5 bases at V and 6 bases at J, with 17 bases between the two ends. The CDR3 nucleotides read TGTGCCAGCAGCCACTGGGAACTTCCCGGCGAGCAGTACTTC. Translated: CASSHWELPGEQYF.

This clonotype was seen only a few times. This chain joins TRBV4-3 and TRBJ1-2; tentatively, D is TRBD1 (6 bases). V was trimmed by 4 bases and J by 3 bases, leaving 15 bases between them. The CDR3 consists of 15 residues. In germline, CDR1 is LGHNA, CDR2 YSLEER. Here the CDR3 reads CASSRERQAHYGYTF. The CDR3 bases are TGCGCCAGCAGCCGAGAAAGACAGGCTCACTATGGCTACACCTTC.

In its sample, this clonotype was seen a few times. This chain links TRBV6-6 with TRBJ1-6; D uncertain. V was cut by 2 bases and J by 6 bases, with 17 bases left in between. CDR1 is MNHNY, CDR2 SVGAGI, per germline (reference sequence). CDR3 length: 17 residues. The chain's CDR3 is CASSYGRTYPSNSPLHF. CDR3 coding DNA: TGTGCCAGCAGTTACGGAAGAACGTATCCTTCTAATTCACCCCTCCACTTT.

This clonotype was found many times. The CDR3 region is CASSLGEATNEKLFF. CDR3 nucleotide sequence: TGTGCCAGCAGCCTGGGGGAGGCAACTAATGAAAAACTGTTTTTT. The chain carries TRBV27 and TRBJ1-4, with D perhaps TRBD1 (5 bases). The germline gives CDR1 MNHEY, CDR2 SMNVEV (reference sequence). The germline V and J ends were trimmed by 6 bases and 0 bases, with 11 bases remaining between them. The CDR3 consists of 15 residues.

This clonotype has a handful of counts. The chain uses TRBV5-4 and TRBJ2-1; D might be TRBD1 (5 bases). CDR1 SGHNT and CDR2 YYREEE come from the germline V gene (reference sequence). V dropped 4 bases and J dropped 7 bases, with 9 bases sitting between them. This CDR3 comprises 12 residues. CDR3 DNA sequence: TGTGCCAGCAGCAGACAGTCTAATGAGCAGTTCTTC. As protein: CASSRQSNEQFF.

CDR3 DNA sequence: TGTGCCAGCAGCTTAGTTCAAGAGCAGTTCTTC. The encoded protein is CASSLVQEQFF. This chain links TRBV7-8 with TRBJ2-1; unclear D gene. Trimming took 1 base from V and 10 from J, leaving 5 bases between them. Germline V gene data show CDR1 as SGHVS and CDR2 as FQNEAQ. The CDR3 consists of 11 residues.

This CDR3 reads CASSLRGYEASGAETQYF. The CDR3 DNA sequence: TGTGCCAGCAGCTTAAGGGGATATGAGGCTAGCGGTGCGGAGACCCAGTACTTC. This chain uses TRBV7-3 with TRBJ2-5; 7 bases match TRBD2. Germline CDR1 SGHTA, CDR2 FQGTGA. The CDR3 totals 18 residues. V gave up 1 base and J gave up 5 bases; unmatched junction bases: 16. Supplemented by reference TRBV7-3 and TRBJ2-5, the full variable domain reads GAGVSQTPSNKVTEKGKYVELRCDPISGHTALYWYRQSLGQGPEFLIYFQGTGAADDSGLPNDRFFAVRPEGSVSTLKIQRTERGDSAVYLCASSLRGYEASGAETQYFGPGTRLLVL.

This clonotype was picked up many times. The J gene is TRBJ2-3, the V gene TRBV5-1; tentatively, D is TRBD1 (6 bases). The germline V and J ends were trimmed by 1 base and 6 bases, with 12 bases remaining between them. This CDR3 has 14 amino acids. From germline, CDR1 is SGHRS and CDR2 YFSETQ. The CDR3 sequence is CASSLSQGLDTQYF. CDR3 nucleotide sequence: TGCGCCAGCAGCTTGTCACAGGGTTTGGATACGCAGTATTTT.

This clonotype has a handful of counts. This chain connects TRBV4-3 to TRBJ2-3; perhaps TRBD1 as D (6 bases). The germline gives CDR1 LGHNA, CDR2 YSLEER. Trimming stripped 3 bases from V and 2 bases from J, with 12 bases between. There are 15 residues in the CDR3. CDR3 coding DNA: TGCGCCAGCAGCCAGGTCCGACAGGACACAGATACGCAGTATTTT. This encodes CASSQVRQDTDTQYF.

The sample holds many counts of this clonotype. The chain is built from TRBV7-8 and TRBJ2-3; D is undetermined. V lost 5 bases, J lost 1 base, and 10 bases lay in between. The germline V gene has CDR1 SGHVS and CDR2 FQNEAQ. The length of the CDR3 is 14 residues. The CDR3 coding sequence is TGTGCCAGCAGCCCCGGTGGACGCACAGATACGCAGTATTTT. Translated, it gives CASSPGGRTDTQYF.

This clonotype has only a few counts. This CDR3 is CASSRGPNLRTDTQYF. The CDR3 DNA reads TGCGCCAGCAGCCGCGGCCCGAACCTCCGCACAGATACGCAGTATTTT. V is TRBV4-1 and J is TRBJ2-3; no reliable D call. CDR1 is MGHRA, CDR2 YSYEKL, per germline. V lost 4 bases and J 1 base, leaving 15 bases between the germline ends. CDR3 length: 16 amino acids.

This clonotype has only a few counts. The rearrangement joins TRBV4-1 to TRBJ2-5; maybe TRBD2 (7 bases). The ends were cut back, 0 bases at V and 5 bases at J, with 16 bases in the middle. This CDR3 has 16 residues. Germline V CDR1 and CDR2: MGHRA, YSYEKL. The CDR3 nucleotides read TGCGCCAGCAGCCAAGATTGGGGGGGGGCTTTTGAGACCCAGTACTTC. Its protein is CASSQDWGGAFETQYF.

This chain uses TRBV20-1 with TRBJ2-5, with D hard to call. Per germline, CDR1 DFQATT and CDR2 SNEGSKA (reference sequence). Trimming took off 0 bases at V and 4 bases at J, with 6 bases between the two ends. The CDR3 totals 12 residues. The CDR3 protein is CSAREPPETQYF. CDR3 DNA sequence: TGCAGTGCTAGAGAACCACCAGAGACCCAGTACTTC.

V and J are TRBV4-1 and TRBJ2-7; D may be TRBD2 (6 bases). Germline CDR1 MGHRA, CDR2 YSYEKL. This CDR3 has 13 residues. The ends were cut back, 8 bases at V and 5 bases at J, with 16 bases in the middle. Here the CDR3 DNA reads TGCGCCAGCCGAGGATCGGGGAGGAACGAGCAGTACTTC. It translates to CASRGSGRNEQYF.

This clonotype has only a few counts. The rearrangement joins TRBV6-5 to TRBJ2-3, with D hard to call. The germline V gene encodes CDR1 MNHEY and CDR2 SVGAGI. V was pared by 2 bases and J by 1 base, with 7 bases between. This CDR3 spans 14 amino acids. CDR3 loop: CASSYGAGTDTQYF. In DNA, the CDR3 is TGTGCCAGCAGTTACGGTGCAGGCACAGATACGCAGTATTTT.

V usage is TRBV7-2 and J usage is TRBJ2-5, with D maybe TRBD1 (5 bases). Between the trimmed V and J ends, which lost 1 base and 5 bases, there was a span of 11 bases. Germline V gene sequence: CDR1 SGHTA, CDR2 FQGNSA. The CDR3 runs to 14 residues. CDR3 in amino acids: CASSLGGRWETQYF. The DNA of the CDR3 is TGTGCCAGCAGCTTAGGGGGCAGGTGGGAGACCCAGTACTTC.

There are a few counts of this clonotype. The junction differs from germline at one of its ends, possibly a read error. The chain has TRBV6-5 and TRBJ2-1; D ambiguous. The germline V gene has CDR1 MNHEY and CDR2 SVGAGI. The CDR3 has 15 residues. The CDR3 sequence is CASSYSRPSHNEQFF. As DNA, the CDR3 is TGTGCCAGCAGTTACTCGCGGCCCTCCCACAATGAGCAGTTCTTC.